The text below deals with one TCR beta chain. Its antigen remains unidentified. The sample contains more than one DNA sequence encoding this CDR3. The source of the sample is a study of shared clonotypes between healthy human individuals. Study-level points and caveats: A reduction in generation probabilities was seen for non-shared clonotypes relative to those shared by all four donors.

V dropped 4 bases and J dropped 4 bases, with 6 bases sitting between them. CDR3 length: 11 residues. Germline V CDR1 and CDR2: SGHDT, YYEEEE. Here immunoSEQ multiplex PCR was the method, and the copy in TCRdb shows in-frame clones only, minus some. Among around 2.5 million clones listed, roughly 93% were seen once. V gene TRBV5-6 combines with J gene TRBJ2-7; no firm D call. Material: naive CD4+ T cells from PBMCs. Subset defined: CD45RA+ positively selected. The sequence derives from a man younger than 35 in good health. Some clones in this sample may be carry-over from other donors' samples. The CDR3 region is CASSLGYEQYF. The CDR3 DNA reads TGTGCCAGCAGCCTGGGTTACGAGCAGTACTTC.